This paragraph covers one T cell receptor (beta chain) sequence. The antigen is not known. The primer mix had 60 Vbeta and 13 Jbeta primers. This table comes from immunoSEQ multiplex PCR, and its TCRdb copy is limited to in-frame clones, with some not included. The data hold fewer than 200,000 clones, with 70% to 85% observed a single time. Germline CDR1 and CDR2: SEHNR and FQNEAQ (reference sequence). The CDR3 has 13 amino acids. The V end was cut by 5 bases, the J end by 3 bases, with 10 bases between. This entry is derived from a study of cytomegalovirus exposure and HLA in healthy donors. Whole-study findings and limits: Evidence from a later analysis indicated that most CMV-associated TCR beta chains looked HLA-restricted. A cluster of highly shared sequence variants was likely a sequencing artifact.

The chain combines TRBV7-9 with TRBJ1-1; a weak D match, TRBD1 (6 bases). The receptor's source is a man aged 40-50 years in good health and CMV-seronegative. Sequencing input: PBMCs. The CDR3 sequence is CASSVAGDTEAFF. The CDR3 nucleotides are TGTGCCAGCAGCGTTGCAGGGGACACTGAAGCTTTCTTT.